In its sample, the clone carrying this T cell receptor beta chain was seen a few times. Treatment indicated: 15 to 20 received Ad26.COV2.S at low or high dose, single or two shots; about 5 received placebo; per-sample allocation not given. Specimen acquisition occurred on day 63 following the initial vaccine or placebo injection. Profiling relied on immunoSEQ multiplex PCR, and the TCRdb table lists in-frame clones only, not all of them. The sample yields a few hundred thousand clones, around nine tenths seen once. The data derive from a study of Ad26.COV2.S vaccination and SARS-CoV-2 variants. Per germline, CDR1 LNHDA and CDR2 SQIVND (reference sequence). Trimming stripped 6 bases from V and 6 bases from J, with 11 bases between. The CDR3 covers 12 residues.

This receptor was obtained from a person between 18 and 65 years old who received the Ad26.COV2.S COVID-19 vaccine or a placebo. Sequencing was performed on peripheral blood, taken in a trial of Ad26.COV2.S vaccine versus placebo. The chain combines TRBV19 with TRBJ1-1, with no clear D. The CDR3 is CASRQGSSEAFF. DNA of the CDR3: TGTGCCAGTAGACAAGGAAGCTCTGAAGCTTTCTTT.